This TCR beta chain was identified during a study of T cells after posttransplantation cyclophosphamide. Clones were sequenced by immunoSEQ multiplex PCR, and TCRdb holds only the in-frame ones, with some missing. Altogether 45,000 or so clones are present, around 94% being singletons, with the ten largest covering roughly 2.9%. Trimming took 2 bases from V and 4 from J; bases not matched to a gene: 11. This CDR3 is built from 16 residues. Germline CDR1 and CDR2: MDHEN and SYDVKM. The gene calls are TRBV28 and TRBJ2-7, with 7 bases lining up with TRBD1. The TCR comes from a woman aged 45-65 years in good health and a related stem cell transplant donor. Input material: PBMCs. As DNA, the CDR3 is TGTGCCAGCAGTTTACATGGGACAGCCGAAGGATACGAGCAGTACTTC. Its translation is CASSLHGTAEGYEQYF.